This T cell receptor beta chain was recovered during a study of cytomegalovirus exposure and HLA in healthy donors. A note on this clone: No antigen is known for it.

The PCR contained 60 Vbeta and 13 Jbeta primers. The table came from immunoSEQ multiplex PCR; TCRdb's copy has only in-frame clones and leaves some out. Reported are under 130,000 clones; the ten largest clones contain about 3%. Regarding the study as a whole: It was 150 to 200 TCR beta chains that were listed as cytomegalovirus-associated. What a later analysis showed was that several of the most significant clusters appeared linked to common viral pathogens.

V was pared by 0 bases and J by 8 bases, with 13 bases between. The CDR3 has 14 amino acids. CDR1 and CDR2 (germline): MGHDK, SYGVNS. The chain has TRBV25-1 and TRBJ1-2; no firm D call. Source material: PBMCs. The receptor was derived from a man in his forties in good health and CMV-seronegative. This chain's CDR3 is CASSEYLGTEGYTF. CDR3 DNA sequence: TGTGCCAGCAGTGAATATCTTGGAACAGAGGGCTACACCTTC.